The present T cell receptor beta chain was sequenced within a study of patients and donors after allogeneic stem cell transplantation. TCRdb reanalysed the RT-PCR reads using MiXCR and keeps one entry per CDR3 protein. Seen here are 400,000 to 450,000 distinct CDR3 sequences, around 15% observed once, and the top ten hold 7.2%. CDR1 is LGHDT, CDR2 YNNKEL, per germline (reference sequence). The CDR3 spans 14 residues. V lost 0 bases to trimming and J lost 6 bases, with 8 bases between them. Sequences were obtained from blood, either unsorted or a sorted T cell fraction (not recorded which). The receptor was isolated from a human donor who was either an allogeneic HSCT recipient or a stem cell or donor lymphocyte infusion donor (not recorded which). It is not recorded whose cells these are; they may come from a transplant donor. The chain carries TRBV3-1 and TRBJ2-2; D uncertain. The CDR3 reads CASSQDSGPGELFF. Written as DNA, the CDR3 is TGTGCCAGCAGCCAAGATTCGGGCCCCGGGGAGCTGTTTTTT.